The present T cell receptor beta chain was sequenced within a study of shared clonotypes between healthy human individuals. Study-level background: The donor pool was made up of two women and a few men aged 18 to 49. The plates for each donor numbered three CD4 naive, three CD4 memory, two CD8 naive and one CD8 memory.

Investigators divided CD4+ cells into CD45RA+ naive and CD45RA-negative memory subsets. CDR3 length: 13 amino acids. The V gene lost 4 bases and the J gene lost 1 base, with 8 bases spanning the gap. CDR1 and CDR2 from the germline V gene are SGHKS and YYEKEE (reference sequence). Generated by immunoSEQ multiplex PCR, the TCRdb table keeps only in-frame clones and is missing some. The sample has 950,000 to 1,300,000 clones, about 75% seen once. Sequenced: memory CD4+ T cells sorted from blood. Subset: CD45RA-negative fraction. This TCR was recovered from a man aged 18 to 35 in good health. The gene calls are TRBV5-5 and TRBJ1-1; unclear D gene. The CDR3 coding sequence is TGTGCCAGCAGCGATGCGGGGAACACTGAAGCTTTCTTT. It is translated as CASSDAGNTEAFF.